Listed here are 32 T cell receptor beta chains from one sample, sequenced in a study of CD8+CD57+ T cells in acquired aplastic anemia. Sequenced patients had shown CD8+CD57+ cell expansion by flow cytometry. It was genomic DNA that served as the template for profiling TCR beta VDJ and CDR3. TCRdb re-called the reads through MiXCR, storing one row per CDR3 protein. The sample lists about half a million distinct CDR3 sequences; roughly a third were seen once. Sequences were obtained from sorted CD4+, CD8+, or CD8+CD57+ T cells (not recorded which) from PBMCs. These receptors all stem from a human donor with aplastic anemia.

This clonotype was seen ten or more times. V and J are TRBV24-1 and TRBJ2-1; 10 bases align to TRBD2. This CDR3 is 15 amino acids long. Germline CDR1 reads KGHDR; CDR2 reads SFDVKD. The trim removed 6 bases at V and 2 bases at J, leaving 3 bases unmatched. The chain's CDR3 is CATSSGLAAYNEQFF. The CDR3 nucleotides read TGTGCCACCAGTTCCGGACTAGCGGCCTACAATGAGCAGTTCTTC.

This clonotype came up a few times. The junction differs from germline at one of its ends, possibly a read error. The chain has TRBV2 and TRBJ1-5, with D perhaps TRBD1 (5 bases). This CDR3 contains 13 residues. Germline CDR1 SNHLY, CDR2 FYNNEI. CDR3 residues: CANSDDSNQPQHF. The CDR3 coding sequence is TGTGCCAACAGTGATGACAGTAATCAGCCCCAGCATTTT. The full variable domain, with the rest looked up from reference TRBV2 and TRBJ1-5, is EPEVTQTPSHQVTQMGQEVILRCVPISNHLYFYWYRQILGQKVEFLVSFYNNEISEKSEIFDDQFSVERPDGSNFTLKIRSTKLEDSAMYFCANSDDSNQPQHFGDGTRLSIL.

This clonotype was seen ten or more times. The chain carries TRBV11-2 and TRBJ2-3; 7 nucleotides match TRBD2. Germline V gives CDR1 SGHAT, CDR2 FQNNGV. J was trimmed by 2 bases and V by 4 bases; bases with no gene match: 9. The CDR3 loop spans 16 amino acids. CDR3 protein: CASSYREAGNTDTQYF. DNA for the CDR3: TGTGCCAGCAGCTACCGGGAGGCGGGAAACACAGATACGCAGTATTTT.

There are a few counts of this clonotype. V is TRBV4-2 and J is TRBJ1-5; possibly TRBD1 for D (6 bases). Germline V lookup: CDR1 LGHNA, CDR2 YNFKEQ. The CDR3 loop spans 14 amino acids. The V end lost 1 base, the J end lost 6 bases, and 10 bases lay between the germline ends. CDR3 protein: CASSQGAGAQPQHF. CDR3 nucleotides: TGTGCCAGCAGCCAAGGGGCAGGGGCTCAGCCCCAGCATTTT.

This clonotype showed up just a few times. The gene calls are TRBV4-1 and TRBJ1-1; the D is unclear. Trimming pared 0 bases from V and 4 bases from J, leaving 12 bases between. The germline V gene encodes CDR1 MGHRA and CDR2 YSYEKL. This CDR3 is built from 15 residues. The CDR3 sequence: CASSQDSGFGTEAFF. In DNA form, the CDR3 reads TGCGCCAGCAGCCAAGATTCCGGGTTTGGCACTGAAGCTTTCTTT.

This clonotype appeared a few times. V and J are TRBV2 and TRBJ2-7, with D tentatively TRBD1 (5 bases). CDR3 length: 12 amino acids. Germline V CDR1 and CDR2: SNHLY, FYNNEI. V was trimmed by 6 bases and J by 4 bases, leaving 10 bases between them. Here the CDR3 reads CASSLAGYEQYV. The CDR3 nucleotides read TGTGCCAGCAGCTTAGCAGGGTACGAGCAGTACGTC.

This chain uses TRBV12-3 or TRBV12-4 with TRBJ1-6, with a possible D match to TRBD1 (5 bases). The CDR3 runs 14 residues. The ends were cut back, 4 bases at V and 8 bases at J, with 12 bases in the middle. The CDR3 DNA sequence: TGTGCCAGCAGTTACGGGGCCGTTTATTCACCCCTCCACTTT. This translates into CASSYGAVYSPLHF.

The sample holds one count of this clonotype. This sequence may be a read error, since a much larger clone differs from it by one base. The V gene is TRBV20-1, the J gene TRBJ1-6; D not resolved. V lost 1 base and J lost 0, with 16 bases in between. CDR1 and CDR2 from the germline V gene are DFQATT and SNEGSKA (reference sequence). This CDR3 region has 18 residues. The CDR3 DNA follows: TGCAGTGCTAGAGGTCACGGACGTAGGAGCTCCTATAATTCACCCCTCCACTTT. This gives the protein CSARGHGRRSSYNSPLHF.

A word on this clonotype: The missing conserved phenylalanine or tryptophan at the end of this CDR3 makes a read error likely. The DNA is left out, because the CDR3 cannot be placed on it with certainty; the CDR3 is given as TCRdb lists it. The chain combines TRBV10-3 with TRBJ2-7; whether TRBD2, the table's D call, matches the DNA was not checked. The CDR3 adds up to 11 amino acids, both ends counted. From germline, CDR1 is ENHRY and CDR2 SYGVKD. The CDR3 here is CAISESGQGLT.

This clonotype has just a few counts. V and J are TRBV20-1 and TRBJ2-3, with 10 bases that match TRBD2. CDR1 and CDR2 (germline): DFQATT, SNEGSKA (reference sequence). This CDR3 spans 13 amino acids. V lost 6 bases to trimming and J lost 4 bases; unmatched junction nucleotides: 4. The CDR3 loop is CSAQREGADTQYF. CDR3 DNA sequence: TGCAGTGCCCAGCGGGAGGGGGCAGATACGCAGTATTTT.

This rearrangement joins TRBV25-1 to TRBJ2-3, with TRBD1 identical over 7 bases. Trimming took 5 bases from V and 2 from J; bases not matched to a gene: 10. CDR1 and CDR2 from the germline V gene are MGHDK and SYGVNS. This CDR3 is built from 16 residues. The CDR3 reads CASSYWKTGTTDTQYF. The DNA of the CDR3 is TGTGCCAGCAGTTACTGGAAGACAGGGACCACAGATACGCAGTATTTT.

V gene TRBV24-1 combines with J gene TRBJ1-5; 9 positions agree with TRBD1. The CDR3 has 16 amino acids. Germline V gives CDR1 KGHDR, CDR2 SFDVKD. Trimming removed 2 bases from V and 7 bases from J; junction bases left unmatched: 8. CDR3 in DNA: TGTGCCACCAGTGATTCTGGACAGGGGTTCATCCAGCCCCAGCATTTT. Protein product: CATSDSGQGFIQPQHF.

This clonotype has ten or more counts. This chain links TRBV7-9 with TRBJ1-5; 8 nucleotides match TRBD1. The junction had 5 bases not matched to a gene; V was cut back by 6 bases and J by 4 bases. CDR3 size: 14 residues. CDR1 and CDR2 from the germline V gene are SEHNR and FQNEAQ (reference sequence). The CDR3: CASSSDRGNQPQHF. In DNA form, the CDR3 reads TGTGCCAGCAGTTCCGACAGGGGAAATCAGCCCCAGCATTTT.

This clonotype was seen a single time. The junction shows a germline mismatch at one end, possibly a read error. The chain is built from TRBV20-1 and TRBJ1-1; D is perhaps TRBD1 (6 bases). The CDR3 is 15 residues long. The germline CDR1 and CDR2 sequences are DFQATT and SNEGSKA (reference sequence). The CDR3 region has the DNA TGCGGTGCTAGAGGAGGGGGATATGCCAACACTGAAGCTTTCTTT. It is translated as CGARGGGYANTEAFF.

The chain couples TRBV7-2 to TRBJ1-1; weak D call: TRBD1 (5 bases). Trimming stripped 6 bases from V and 1 base from J, with 12 bases between. The CDR3 covers 14 residues. In germline, CDR1 is SGHTA, CDR2 FQGNSA. The CDR3 here is CASSRDGTNTEAFF. In DNA, the CDR3 is TGTGCCAGCAGTCGGGACGGTACGAACACTGAAGCTTTCTTT.

The V and J genes are TRBV20-1 and TRBJ2-7, with 11 bases that match TRBD2. The V gene's germline CDR1 is DFQATT and CDR2 SNEGSKA (reference sequence). The V gene end was trimmed by 2 bases and the J gene end by 4 bases; junction bases not matched to a gene: 13. The CDR3 has 17 amino acids. This chain's CDR3 is CSARTRQRLAGRYEQYF. As DNA, the CDR3 is TGCAGTGCTAGAACCCGCCAACGACTAGCGGGGCGGTACGAGCAGTACTTC.

This clonotype came up many times. The chain links TRBV29-1 to TRBJ2-1; 13 bases align to TRBD2. J gave up 9 bases and V 6 bases, and 11 bases lay outside the gene matches. Germline CDR1 and CDR2: SQVTM and ANQGSEA. The CDR3 length is 15 residues. The CDR3 region is CSVLRTSGSGGEQFF. In DNA form, the CDR3 reads TGCAGCGTCCTCAGGACTAGCGGGAGCGGAGGTGAGCAGTTCTTC.

With regard to this clonotype: A single base separates this from a much larger clone, so it may be a read error. The chain has TRBV7-9 and TRBJ1-5, with unresolved D. Germline values: CDR1 SEHNR, CDR2 FQNEAQ (reference sequence). The CDR3 loop spans 15 amino acids. Trimming removed 4 bases from V and 0 bases from J, with 10 bases in between. Here the CDR3 reads CASSSDGPSNQPQHF. The DNA for the CDR3 is TGTGCCAGCAGCTCAGATGGTCCTAGCAATCAGCCCCAGCATTTT. Supplemented by reference TRBV7-9 and TRBJ1-5, the full variable domain reads DTGVSQNPRHKITKRGQNVTFRCDPISEHNRLYWYRQTLGQGPEFLTYFQNEAQLEKSRLLSDRFSAERPKGSFSTLEIQRTEQGDSAMYLCASSSDGPSNQPQHFGDGTRLSIL.

This clonotype was seen more than once but under ten times. This rearrangement joins TRBV2 to TRBJ2-7; tentative D call: TRBD1 (5 bases). V gave up 5 bases and J gave up 3 bases, with 14 bases separating them. CDR1 SNHLY and CDR2 FYNNEI come from the germline V gene. The CDR3 totals 14 residues. In nucleotides, the CDR3 is TGTGCCAGCAGTTTCAGGGTATTCAGCTACGAGCAGTACTTC. It is translated as CASSFRVFSYEQYF.

The chain uses TRBV24-1 and TRBJ2-1, with 10 bases matching TRBD2. Germline-derived CDR1 and CDR2 are KGHDR and SFDVKD. Unmatched junction bases numbered 7, after V lost 3 bases and J lost 6 bases. This CDR3 comprises 16 residues. CDR3 loop: CATSDSGGARGNEQFF. The DNA for the CDR3 is TGTGCCACCAGTGATAGCGGGGGGGCTCGGGGCAATGAGCAGTTCTTC.

V and J are TRBV15 and TRBJ1-2; D gene uncertain. V was trimmed by 0 bases and J by 8 bases, leaving 13 bases between them. This CDR3 spans 14 amino acids. CDR1 and CDR2 (germline): LNHNV, YYDKDF (reference sequence). The CDR3, as DNA: TGTGCCACCAGCAGAGAAAGCTTTACGGGAGGCTACACCTTC. The encoded protein is CATSRESFTGGYTF.

This clonotype came up many times. The chain couples TRBV10-2 to TRBJ2-1; 12 bases map to TRBD2. Germline loops: CDR1 WSHSY, CDR2 SAAADI. The ends lost 0 bases at V and 5 bases at J; junction bases unmatched: 5. This CDR3 spans 17 amino acids. The CDR3 nucleotides read TGCGCCAGCAGTGAGTCGCCTAGCGGGAGGGGGCACAATGAGCAGTTCTTC. This gives the protein CASSESPSGRGHNEQFF.

This clonotype was picked up many times. V usage is TRBV10-3 and J usage is TRBJ1-3; 8 bases are shared with TRBD1. J gave up 5 bases and V 8 bases, and 5 bases lay outside the gene matches. Germline V CDR1 and CDR2: ENHRY, SYGVKD. CDR3 length equals 13 residues. The CDR3 DNA sequence: TGTGCCATCCACGGACAGGGAAGAAACACCATATATTTT. Translated, it gives CAIHGQGRNTIYF.

The chain combines TRBV2 with TRBJ2-7; 7 nucleotides align to TRBD1. The CDR3 consists of 15 residues. Germline V lookup: CDR1 SNHLY, CDR2 FYNNEI. J gave up 2 bases and V 5 bases, and 9 bases lay outside the gene matches. In DNA, the CDR3 is TGTGCCAGCAGTCCCGGGACAGACCAAACCTACGAGCAGTACTTC. As protein: CASSPGTDQTYEQYF.

This clonotype was counted only a few times. This chain joins TRBV4-2 and TRBJ1-5; a weak D match, TRBD1 (5 bases). This CDR3 has 14 amino acids. CDR1 LGHNA and CDR2 YNFKEQ come from the germline V gene. Trimming took 0 bases from V and 5 from J, leaving 8 bases between them. As DNA, the CDR3 is TGTGCCAGCAGCCAAGATGAGGGGTATCAGCCCCAGCATTTT. It is translated as CASSQDEGYQPQHF.

The chain has TRBV12-3 or TRBV12-4 and TRBJ1-5; a possible D gene is TRBD1 (5 bases). The CDR3 has 15 amino acids. V was pared by 8 bases and J by 2 bases, with 16 bases between. CDR3 residues: CASREQGDGNQPQHF. In nucleotides, the CDR3 is TGTGCCAGCCGCGAGCAGGGCGATGGCAATCAGCCCCAGCATTTT.

The chain combines TRBV29-1 with TRBJ1-6; D call uncertain. The germline V gene encodes CDR1 SQVTM and CDR2 ANQGSEA. The V end was cut by 4 bases, the J end by 9 bases, with 10 bases between. CDR3 length: 12 residues. This CDR3 is CSVVQAASPLHF. The DNA of the CDR3 is TGCAGCGTTGTTCAGGCAGCTTCACCCCTCCACTTT.

In its sample, this clonotype was seen once. Sequence at one end of the junction differs from germline and may be a read error. Here the CDR3 reads CASSSKYRAHNYGYTF. In DNA, the CDR3 is TGTGCCAGCAGCTCAAAGTACAGGGCACATAACTACGGCTACACCTTC. The J gene is TRBJ1-2, the V gene TRBV5-6, with a weak D call TRBD1 (6 bases). The V gene's germline CDR1 is SGHDT and CDR2 YYEEEE. CDR3 length equals 16 residues.

Turning to this clonotype: This may be a read error, as it is one base from a much larger clone. V is TRBV14 and J is TRBJ1-2; D is undetermined. CDR1 and CDR2 from the germline V gene are SGHDN and FVKESK. Trimming pared 2 bases from V and 6 bases from J, leaving 10 bases between. This CDR3 comprises 13 residues. Here the CDR3 DNA reads TGTGCCAGCAGCCAACGCCTAGATCATGGCTACACCTTC. It specifies CASSQRLDHGYTF.

This clonotype was counted ten times or more. The rearrangement links TRBV2 to TRBJ1-2; no clear D gene. The germline V gene has CDR1 SNHLY and CDR2 FYNNEI. The germline V and J ends were trimmed by 8 bases and 2 bases, with 9 bases remaining between them. The CDR3 contains 12 residues. CDR3 protein: CASGAENYGYTF. The CDR3 region has the DNA TGTGCCAGCGGAGCGGAAAACTATGGCTACACCTTC.

J is TRBJ2-7 and V is TRBV2, with 8 positions matching TRBD1. Germline assignment: CDR1 SNHLY and CDR2 FYNNEI. The CDR3 is made up of 15 amino acids. With V trimmed by 0 bases and J by 3 bases, 4 bases remained unmatched. CDR3 bases: TGTGCCAGCAGTGAAGCAGACAGGGGCTACTACGAGCAGTACTTC. It yields the protein CASSEADRGYYEQYF.

The chain has TRBV5-1 and TRBJ1-6; the match to TRBD1 covers 12 bases. CDR3 length: 16 residues. Trimming cost V 2 bases and J 5 bases; bases outside gene matches: 2. Germline assignment: CDR1 SGHRS and CDR2 YFSETQ. The CDR3: CASSFGTGGDNSPLHF. The CDR3 DNA follows: TGCGCCAGCAGCTTCGGGACAGGGGGCGATAATTCACCCCTCCACTTT.